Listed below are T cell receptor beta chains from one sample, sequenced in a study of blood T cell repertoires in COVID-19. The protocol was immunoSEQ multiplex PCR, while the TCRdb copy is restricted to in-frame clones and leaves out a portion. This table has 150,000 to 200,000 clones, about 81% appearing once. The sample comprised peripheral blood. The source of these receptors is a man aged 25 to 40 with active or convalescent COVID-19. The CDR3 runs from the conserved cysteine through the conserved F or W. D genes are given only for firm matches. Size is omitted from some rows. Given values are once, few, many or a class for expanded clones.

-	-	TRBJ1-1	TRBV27	CASILSTRAFF	TGTGCCAGCATTTTAAGTACGAGAGCTTTCTTT
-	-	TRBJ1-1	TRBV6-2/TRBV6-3	CASSYWEVGEAFF	TGTGCCAGCAGTTACTGGGAGGTTGGTGAAGCTTTCTTT
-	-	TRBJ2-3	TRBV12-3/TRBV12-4	CASRAYRADTQYF	TGTGCCAGCAGGGCGTACAGGGCAGATACGCAGTATTTT
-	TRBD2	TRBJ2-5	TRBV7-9	CASSLYSGRVETQYF	TGTGCCAGCAGCTTATATAGCGGGAGAGTGGAGACCCAGTACTTC
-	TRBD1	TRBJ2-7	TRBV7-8	CASSLEGRGHAEQYF	TGTGCCAGCAGCTTAGAGGGCAGGGGGCATGCCGAGCAGTACTTC
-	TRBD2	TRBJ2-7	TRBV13	CASSERLAGEQYF	TGTGCCAGCAGCGAACGACTAGCGGGAGAGCAGTACTTC
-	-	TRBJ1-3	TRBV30	CAWSGGYTGNTIYF	TGTGCCTGGAGTGGAGGGTACACTGGAAACACCATATATTTT
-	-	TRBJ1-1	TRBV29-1	CSASHTEAFF	TGCAGCGCGAGCCACACTGAAGCTTTCTTT
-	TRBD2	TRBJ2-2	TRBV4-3	CASSLSRTSATGELFF	TGCGCCAGCAGCCTTTCCCGGACTAGCGCCACCGGGGAGCTGTTTTTT
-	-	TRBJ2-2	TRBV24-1	CATSDLGQGNSNTGELFF	TGTGCCACCAGTGATTTAGGGCAGGGGAATTCGAACACCGGGGAGCTGTTTTTT
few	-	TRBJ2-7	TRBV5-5	CASSLVGSSTYEQYF	TGTGCCAGCAGCTTGGTTGGCTCCTCCACCTACGAGCAGTACTTC
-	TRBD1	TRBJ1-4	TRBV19	CASSIGQGAIGEKLFF	TGTGCCAGTAGTATAGGGCAGGGGGCAATTGGTGAAAAACTGTTTTTT
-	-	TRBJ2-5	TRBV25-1	CASSALNRESQETQYF	TGTGCCAGCAGTGCCCTTAACAGGGAGAGCCAAGAGACCCAGTACTTC
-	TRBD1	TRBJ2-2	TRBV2	CASRLSTGDTGELFF	TGCGCCAGCAGACTGTCGACAGGGGACACCGGGGAGCTGTTTTTT
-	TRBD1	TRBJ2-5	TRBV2	CASSGRGGQIQETQYF	TGTGCCAGCAGTGGCCGAGGGGGACAGATCCAAGAGACCCAGTACTTC
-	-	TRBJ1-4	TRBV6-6	CASSYTGSSNEKLFF	TGTGCCAGCAGTTATACAGGGTCGTCTAATGAAAAACTGTTTTTT
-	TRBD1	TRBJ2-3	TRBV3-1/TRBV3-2	CASSGRDRGTDTQYF	TGTGCCAGCAGCGGCCGGGACAGGGGCACAGATACGCAGTATTTT
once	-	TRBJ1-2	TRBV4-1	CASSFQTGANYGYTF	TGCGCCAGCAGCTTTCAGACGGGAGCTAACTATGGCTACACCTTC
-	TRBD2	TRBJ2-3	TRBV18	CASSPPGLAGGLGDTQYF	TGTGCCAGCTCACCACCGGGACTAGCGGGAGGGCTAGGAGATACGCAGTATTTT
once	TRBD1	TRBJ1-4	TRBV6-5	CASRPSGTVNEKLFF	TGTGCCAGCAGACCCTCCGGGACAGTAAATGAAAAACTGTTTTTT
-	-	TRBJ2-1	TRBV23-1	CASSQVDTGRRGEQFF	TGCGCCAGCAGTCAGGTGGACACGGGCAGGAGGGGTGAGCAGTTCTTC
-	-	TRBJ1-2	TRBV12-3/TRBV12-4	CASSFYVYGYTF	TGTGCCAGCAGTTTCTATGTCTATGGCTACACCTTC